The 16 T cell receptor beta chains below were found in one sample sequenced in a study of early T cells in non-severe SARS-CoV-2 infection. TCRdb redid the calling of the 5' RACE reads with MiXCR, one entry per CDR3 protein. The sample lists more than 45,000 distinct CDR3 sequences, approximately 7.7% occurring once. The sample comprised whole blood. All receptors derive from an adult who was a healthcare worker with PCR-confirmed SARS-CoV-2 infection or an uninfected control (not recorded which).

This clonotype showed up just a few times. This chain joins TRBV28 and TRBJ2-6; tentative D call: TRBD1 (6 bases). V was clipped by 8 bases and J by 3 bases, with 11 bases between them. CDR3 length: 14 amino acids. From germline, CDR1 is MDHEN and CDR2 SYDVKM. The CDR3 DNA reads as TGTGCCAGCCGAAGGGGGAGTGGGGCCAACGTCCTGACTTTC. Residues: CASRRGSGANVLTF.

There are many counts of this clonotype. CDR3 amino acids: CASSVVGLDTQYF. CDR3 sequence (DNA): TGTGCCAGCAGCGTAGTGGGGTTAGATACGCAGTATTTT. This chain joins TRBV9 and TRBJ2-3, with D uncertain. V was pared by 0 bases and J by 5 bases, with 7 bases between. Germline assignment: CDR1 SGDLS and CDR2 YYNGEE. CDR3 length: 13 amino acids.

This rearrangement joins TRBV13 to TRBJ2-3; no clear D. The length of the CDR3 is 12 residues. Per the germline V gene, CDR1 is PRHDT and CDR2 is FYEKMQ (reference sequence). V was cut by 5 bases and J by 5 bases, with 8 bases left in between. The CDR3 sequence: CASSPVGDTQYF. In DNA form, the CDR3 reads TGTGCCAGCAGCCCCGTGGGAGATACGCAGTATTTT.

Only a few counts were recorded for this clonotype. The rearrangement uses TRBV10-3 and TRBJ2-1; 10 positions agree with TRBD1. Germline trimming cut 2 bases from V and 8 bases from J; bases unmatched to any gene: 0. The length of the CDR3 is 13 residues. CDR1 and CDR2 from the germline V gene are ENHRY and SYGVKD. The chain's CDR3 is CAISEDRGHEQFF. CDR3 DNA sequence: TGTGCCATCAGTGAGGACAGGGGGCATGAGCAGTTCTTC.

Only a few counts were recorded for this clonotype. This chain links TRBV20-1 with TRBJ1-2; tentative D call: TRBD1 (5 bases). Germline V lookup: CDR1 DFQATT, CDR2 SNEGSKA (reference sequence). This CDR3 is built from 12 residues. Trimming shortened V by 6 bases and J by 7 bases, and 15 bases separated the two germline ends. The CDR3 bases are TGCAGTGCCCCTCCGCAAGGGACTGGCTACACCTTC. It codes for CSAPPQGTGYTF.

This clonotype is categorized as medium-sized. Here the CDR3 reads CASGSGTSTDTQYF. The DNA of the CDR3 is TGCGCCAGCGGGAGCGGGACCAGCACAGATACGCAGTATTTT. This chain links TRBV5-1 with TRBJ2-3; 7 bases are a match to TRBD2. J gave up 0 bases and V 7 bases, and 5 bases lay outside the gene matches. CDR3 length equals 14 residues. CDR1 and CDR2 (germline): SGHRS, YFSETQ.

This clonotype was counted ten times or more. The V call is TRBV10-3, the J call TRBJ1-1; 7 positions match TRBD1. V lost 6 bases and J lost 5; bases outside the gene matches: 9. The CDR3 extends over 14 amino acids. Germline CDR1 is ENHRY and CDR2 is SYGVKD. The CDR3: CAIRAGTANTEAFF. The CDR3, as DNA: TGTGCCATCAGAGCCGGGACAGCTAATACTGAAGCTTTCTTT.

This clonotype has a count of ten or more. Here the CDR3 DNA reads TGTGCCAGCAGCTTGGCCGGACTCGATACGCAGTATTTT. Protein sequence: CASSLAGLDTQYF. The V call is TRBV7-9, the J call TRBJ2-3, with a tentative D call TRBD2 (5 bases). Trimming removed 3 bases at V and 6 bases at J, with 10 bases between. The CDR3 runs to 13 residues. CDR1 is SEHNR and CDR2 is FQNEAQ in the germline V gene (reference sequence).

The sample holds many counts of this clonotype. The chain uses TRBV7-8 and TRBJ2-2, with a tentative D call TRBD2 (6 bases). Per germline, CDR1 SGHVS and CDR2 FQNEAQ. The CDR3 spans 15 residues. Trimming pared 4 bases from V and 7 bases from J, leaving 16 bases between. CDR3 bases: TGTGCCAGCAGCTCCCGGGAGTATGGGAGCGGGGAGCTGTTTTTT. Translated: CASSSREYGSGELFF.

The CDR3 coding sequence is TGTGCCAGCAGTTTAAGGTGGGGGGGATCCCAGTACTTC. It specifies CASSLRWGGSQYF. The rearrangement joins TRBV27 to TRBJ2-4, with 7 bases lining up with TRBD2. CDR1 and CDR2 from the germline V gene are MNHEY and SMNVEV (reference sequence). J gave up 13 bases and V 2 bases, and 8 bases lay outside the gene matches. The CDR3 runs to 13 residues.

A few counts support this clonotype. V usage is TRBV28 and J usage is TRBJ2-4, with D possibly matching TRBD1 (5 bases). Germline lookup yields CDR1 MDHEN and CDR2 SYDVKM. The CDR3 has 12 residues. V was shortened by 4 bases and J by 5 bases, with 6 bases between the two germline ends. DNA of the CDR3: TGTGCCAGCAGTTCGACAGAAAACATTCAGTACTTC. Amino acids: CASSSTENIQYF.

The V call is TRBV29-1, the J call TRBJ2-3; 10 nucleotides match TRBD1. The ends lost 6 bases at V and 5 bases at J; junction bases unmatched: 5. This CDR3 has 13 amino acids. Germline CDR1 reads SQVTM; CDR2 reads ANQGSEA. This CDR3 is CSVEDRGGDTQYF. The CDR3 coding sequence is TGCAGCGTCGAGGACAGGGGGGGAGATACGCAGTATTTT.

This clonotype was seen many times. The rearrangement links TRBV5-1 to TRBJ1-4; 8 bases map to TRBD1. With 4 bases clipped from V and 3 bases from J, the junction kept 5 bases outside the gene matches. The CDR3 is made up of 15 amino acids. The germline CDR1 and CDR2 sequences are SGHRS and YFSETQ. CDR3 sequence: CASSGQGPPNEKLFF. The CDR3, as DNA: TGCGCCAGCAGCGGACAGGGACCACCTAATGAAAAACTGTTTTTT.

This clonotype has ten or more counts. The chain combines TRBV29-1 with TRBJ2-2; D is uncertain. Between the trimmed V and J ends, which lost 2 bases and 0 bases, there was a span of 16 bases. The CDR3 is made up of 17 amino acids. Germline lookup yields CDR1 SQVTM and CDR2 ANQGSEA. The CDR3 region is CSVELPKGQTNTGELFF. In DNA, the CDR3 is TGCAGCGTTGAATTACCAAAGGGCCAGACGAACACCGGGGAGCTGTTTTTT.

In its sample, this clonotype was seen a few times. The chain uses TRBV10-1 and TRBJ1-4; the D gene is possibly TRBD1 (5 bases). The germline CDR1 and CDR2 sequences are WNHNN and SYGVQD (reference sequence). CDR3 length: 14 amino acids. Trimming took off 10 bases at V and 7 bases at J, with 19 bases between the two ends. The CDR3 is CATTSRGKGEKLFF. CDR3 in DNA: TGCGCCACCACCTCCCGGGGGAAGGGTGAAAAACTGTTTTTT.

This clonotype was counted at least ten times. The chain uses TRBV7-3 and TRBJ1-2; 7 bases agree with TRBD1. The CDR3 is 14 residues long. CDR1 and CDR2 from the germline V gene are SGHTA and FQGTGA. V lost 3 bases and J lost 4; bases outside the gene matches: 5. The chain's CDR3 is CASSLTSGGYGYTF. CDR3 in DNA: TGTGCCAGCAGCTTGACGTCAGGGGGCTATGGCTACACCTTC.